This T cell receptor beta chain was retrieved from a study of blood T cell repertoires in COVID-19. Study-level information: Some COVID-19 samples were acute and others convalescent; all came from the United States, Italy and Spain.

The CDR3 is 13 amino acids. Deletions cut 4 bases from V and 6 bases from J, with 11 bases between. Germline assignment: CDR1 SGHTA and CDR2 FQGNSA. Method: immunoSEQ multiplex PCR; TCRdb's copy keeps in-frame clones and lacks some. Here the sample spans around 300,000 clones, approximately 89% being singletons. The sequencing input was PBMCs or T cells enriched from blood (not recorded which). This clonotype was sampled from a woman aged 18 to 35 who had recovered from COVID-19. V is TRBV7-2 and J is TRBJ2-3, with D possibly matching TRBD2 (5 bases). The DNA for the CDR3 is TGTGCCAGCAGCTCCCCTAGCCGCGATACGCAGTATTTT. Residues: CASSSPSRDTQYF.